The clone carrying this T cell receptor (beta chain) was seen a few times. TCRdb processed the 5' RACE reads anew with MiXCR; each CDR3 protein has one entry. Among tens of thousands of distinct CDR3 sequences, roughly 21% were seen once, and the ten largest hold less than 25%. This sample stems from a study of spatial heterogeneity in lung cancer. The time point is: blood at routine non-recurrence follow-up after resection. The CDR3 contains 15 residues. From germline, CDR1 is ENHRY and CDR2 SYGVKD. The germline V and J ends were trimmed by 3 bases and 1 base, with 12 bases remaining between them. The TCR was taken from a male donor with early-stage non-small cell lung cancer. The rearrangement joins TRBV10-3 to TRBJ1-1, with TRBD1 as a possible D gene (5 bases). Sample: PBMCs, taken at follow-up. The CDR3 bases are TGTGCCATCAGTGACCAAGGGACCGCGAACACTGAAGCTTTCTTT. Amino acid sequence: CAISDQGTANTEAFF.